The next 9 T cell receptor beta chains were all read from a single sample in a study of blood T cell repertoires in COVID-19. Assay used: immunoSEQ multiplex PCR; TCRdb lists only in-frame clones, some missing. The table lists some 42,000 clones, around 86% of them singletons. The sequenced sample consisted of peripheral blood. Source of these receptors: a human donor in a cohort sampled during active COVID-19.

The V and J genes are TRBV29-1 and TRBJ1-1, with 11 bases that match TRBD1. The CDR3 runs 14 residues. Germline V gene sequence: CDR1 SQVTM, CDR2 ANQGSEA. Trimming removed 4 bases from V and 4 bases from J; junction bases left unmatched: 5. The CDR3 sequence is CSVVLGTGGTEAFF. The CDR3, as DNA: TGCAGCGTTGTCCTCGGGACAGGGGGCACTGAAGCTTTCTTT.

Notes on this clone: The final CDR3 position lacks the conserved phenylalanine or tryptophan, pointing to a likely read error. The DNA is omitted, as the CDR3 cannot be located on it reliably, and the CDR3 follows TCRdb's listing. V usage is TRBV4-1 and J usage is TRBJ2-7; the D call in the table, TRBD2, was not verified against the DNA. 12 amino acids form the CDR3, both terminal residues included. From germline, CDR1 is MGHRA and CDR2 YSYEKL. The CDR3 here is CASSKTSGGSLE.

The chain employs TRBV6-6 and TRBJ1-2; possibly TRBD1 for D (5 bases). V was shortened by 2 bases and J by 2 bases, with 12 bases between the two germline ends. CDR3 length equals 15 residues. Germline CDR1 MNHNY, CDR2 SVGAGI (reference sequence). The CDR3 protein is CASSYNGGMNYGYTF. Written as DNA, the CDR3 is TGTGCCAGCAGTTACAACGGGGGGATGAACTATGGCTACACCTTC.

The gene calls are TRBV6-5 and TRBJ1-5; D is ambiguous. Trimming took off 0 bases at V and 2 bases at J, with 11 bases between the two ends. CDR1 is MNHEY and CDR2 is SVGAGI in the germline V gene. The CDR3 has 16 amino acids. The CDR3 DNA follows: TGTGCCAGCAGTTACTCGATACAGAACGGCAATCAGCCCCAGCATTTT. Translating it yields CASSYSIQNGNQPQHF.

The chain has TRBV14 and TRBJ1-1; a possible D gene is TRBD1 (6 bases). The CDR3 contains 12 residues. The germline V gene has CDR1 SGHDN and CDR2 FVKESK. Trimming cost V 5 bases and J 4 bases, with 8 bases left between them. For the CDR3, the DNA is TGTGCCAGCAGCTACAGGGCCACTGAAGCTTTCTTT. This sequence encodes CASSYRATEAFF.

DNA for the CDR3: TGTGCCAGCAGTCCACTCACGGAGAATGAAAAACTGTTTTTT. This gives the protein CASSPLTENEKLFF. V gene TRBV6-5 combines with J gene TRBJ1-4; D remains ambiguous. V lost 5 bases to trimming and J lost 5 bases, with 12 bases between them. This CDR3 is 14 amino acids long. Germline CDR1 MNHEY, CDR2 SVGAGI.

This clone was counted once. The chain links TRBV4-2 to TRBJ1-1; unclear D gene. Germline V gene data show CDR1 as LGHNA and CDR2 as YNFKEQ. This CDR3 region has 15 residues. The V end was cut by 0 bases, the J end by 1 base, with 9 bases between. Here the CDR3 reads CASSQDLRENTEAFF. Written as DNA, the CDR3 is TGTGCCAGCAGCCAAGATTTGAGGGAGAACACTGAAGCTTTCTTT.

This clone appeared once. The J gene is TRBJ1-1, the V gene TRBV27; D unresolved. Germline CDR1 and CDR2: MNHEY and SMNVEV (reference sequence). This CDR3 has 11 amino acids. V lost 7 bases and J lost 1, with 4 bases in between. As DNA, the CDR3 is TGTGCCAGCAAACAGAACACTGAAGCTTTCTTT. Translation: CASKQNTEAFF.

The V gene is TRBV19, the J gene TRBJ1-1; perhaps TRBD1 as D (6 bases). This CDR3 is 13 amino acids long. V lost 10 bases and J 0 bases, leaving 12 bases between the germline ends. Per the germline V gene, CDR1 is LNHDA and CDR2 is SQIVND (reference sequence). CDR3 coding DNA: TGTGCCACTCAGACAGGACTGAACACTGAAGCTTTCTTT. It codes for CATQTGLNTEAFF.